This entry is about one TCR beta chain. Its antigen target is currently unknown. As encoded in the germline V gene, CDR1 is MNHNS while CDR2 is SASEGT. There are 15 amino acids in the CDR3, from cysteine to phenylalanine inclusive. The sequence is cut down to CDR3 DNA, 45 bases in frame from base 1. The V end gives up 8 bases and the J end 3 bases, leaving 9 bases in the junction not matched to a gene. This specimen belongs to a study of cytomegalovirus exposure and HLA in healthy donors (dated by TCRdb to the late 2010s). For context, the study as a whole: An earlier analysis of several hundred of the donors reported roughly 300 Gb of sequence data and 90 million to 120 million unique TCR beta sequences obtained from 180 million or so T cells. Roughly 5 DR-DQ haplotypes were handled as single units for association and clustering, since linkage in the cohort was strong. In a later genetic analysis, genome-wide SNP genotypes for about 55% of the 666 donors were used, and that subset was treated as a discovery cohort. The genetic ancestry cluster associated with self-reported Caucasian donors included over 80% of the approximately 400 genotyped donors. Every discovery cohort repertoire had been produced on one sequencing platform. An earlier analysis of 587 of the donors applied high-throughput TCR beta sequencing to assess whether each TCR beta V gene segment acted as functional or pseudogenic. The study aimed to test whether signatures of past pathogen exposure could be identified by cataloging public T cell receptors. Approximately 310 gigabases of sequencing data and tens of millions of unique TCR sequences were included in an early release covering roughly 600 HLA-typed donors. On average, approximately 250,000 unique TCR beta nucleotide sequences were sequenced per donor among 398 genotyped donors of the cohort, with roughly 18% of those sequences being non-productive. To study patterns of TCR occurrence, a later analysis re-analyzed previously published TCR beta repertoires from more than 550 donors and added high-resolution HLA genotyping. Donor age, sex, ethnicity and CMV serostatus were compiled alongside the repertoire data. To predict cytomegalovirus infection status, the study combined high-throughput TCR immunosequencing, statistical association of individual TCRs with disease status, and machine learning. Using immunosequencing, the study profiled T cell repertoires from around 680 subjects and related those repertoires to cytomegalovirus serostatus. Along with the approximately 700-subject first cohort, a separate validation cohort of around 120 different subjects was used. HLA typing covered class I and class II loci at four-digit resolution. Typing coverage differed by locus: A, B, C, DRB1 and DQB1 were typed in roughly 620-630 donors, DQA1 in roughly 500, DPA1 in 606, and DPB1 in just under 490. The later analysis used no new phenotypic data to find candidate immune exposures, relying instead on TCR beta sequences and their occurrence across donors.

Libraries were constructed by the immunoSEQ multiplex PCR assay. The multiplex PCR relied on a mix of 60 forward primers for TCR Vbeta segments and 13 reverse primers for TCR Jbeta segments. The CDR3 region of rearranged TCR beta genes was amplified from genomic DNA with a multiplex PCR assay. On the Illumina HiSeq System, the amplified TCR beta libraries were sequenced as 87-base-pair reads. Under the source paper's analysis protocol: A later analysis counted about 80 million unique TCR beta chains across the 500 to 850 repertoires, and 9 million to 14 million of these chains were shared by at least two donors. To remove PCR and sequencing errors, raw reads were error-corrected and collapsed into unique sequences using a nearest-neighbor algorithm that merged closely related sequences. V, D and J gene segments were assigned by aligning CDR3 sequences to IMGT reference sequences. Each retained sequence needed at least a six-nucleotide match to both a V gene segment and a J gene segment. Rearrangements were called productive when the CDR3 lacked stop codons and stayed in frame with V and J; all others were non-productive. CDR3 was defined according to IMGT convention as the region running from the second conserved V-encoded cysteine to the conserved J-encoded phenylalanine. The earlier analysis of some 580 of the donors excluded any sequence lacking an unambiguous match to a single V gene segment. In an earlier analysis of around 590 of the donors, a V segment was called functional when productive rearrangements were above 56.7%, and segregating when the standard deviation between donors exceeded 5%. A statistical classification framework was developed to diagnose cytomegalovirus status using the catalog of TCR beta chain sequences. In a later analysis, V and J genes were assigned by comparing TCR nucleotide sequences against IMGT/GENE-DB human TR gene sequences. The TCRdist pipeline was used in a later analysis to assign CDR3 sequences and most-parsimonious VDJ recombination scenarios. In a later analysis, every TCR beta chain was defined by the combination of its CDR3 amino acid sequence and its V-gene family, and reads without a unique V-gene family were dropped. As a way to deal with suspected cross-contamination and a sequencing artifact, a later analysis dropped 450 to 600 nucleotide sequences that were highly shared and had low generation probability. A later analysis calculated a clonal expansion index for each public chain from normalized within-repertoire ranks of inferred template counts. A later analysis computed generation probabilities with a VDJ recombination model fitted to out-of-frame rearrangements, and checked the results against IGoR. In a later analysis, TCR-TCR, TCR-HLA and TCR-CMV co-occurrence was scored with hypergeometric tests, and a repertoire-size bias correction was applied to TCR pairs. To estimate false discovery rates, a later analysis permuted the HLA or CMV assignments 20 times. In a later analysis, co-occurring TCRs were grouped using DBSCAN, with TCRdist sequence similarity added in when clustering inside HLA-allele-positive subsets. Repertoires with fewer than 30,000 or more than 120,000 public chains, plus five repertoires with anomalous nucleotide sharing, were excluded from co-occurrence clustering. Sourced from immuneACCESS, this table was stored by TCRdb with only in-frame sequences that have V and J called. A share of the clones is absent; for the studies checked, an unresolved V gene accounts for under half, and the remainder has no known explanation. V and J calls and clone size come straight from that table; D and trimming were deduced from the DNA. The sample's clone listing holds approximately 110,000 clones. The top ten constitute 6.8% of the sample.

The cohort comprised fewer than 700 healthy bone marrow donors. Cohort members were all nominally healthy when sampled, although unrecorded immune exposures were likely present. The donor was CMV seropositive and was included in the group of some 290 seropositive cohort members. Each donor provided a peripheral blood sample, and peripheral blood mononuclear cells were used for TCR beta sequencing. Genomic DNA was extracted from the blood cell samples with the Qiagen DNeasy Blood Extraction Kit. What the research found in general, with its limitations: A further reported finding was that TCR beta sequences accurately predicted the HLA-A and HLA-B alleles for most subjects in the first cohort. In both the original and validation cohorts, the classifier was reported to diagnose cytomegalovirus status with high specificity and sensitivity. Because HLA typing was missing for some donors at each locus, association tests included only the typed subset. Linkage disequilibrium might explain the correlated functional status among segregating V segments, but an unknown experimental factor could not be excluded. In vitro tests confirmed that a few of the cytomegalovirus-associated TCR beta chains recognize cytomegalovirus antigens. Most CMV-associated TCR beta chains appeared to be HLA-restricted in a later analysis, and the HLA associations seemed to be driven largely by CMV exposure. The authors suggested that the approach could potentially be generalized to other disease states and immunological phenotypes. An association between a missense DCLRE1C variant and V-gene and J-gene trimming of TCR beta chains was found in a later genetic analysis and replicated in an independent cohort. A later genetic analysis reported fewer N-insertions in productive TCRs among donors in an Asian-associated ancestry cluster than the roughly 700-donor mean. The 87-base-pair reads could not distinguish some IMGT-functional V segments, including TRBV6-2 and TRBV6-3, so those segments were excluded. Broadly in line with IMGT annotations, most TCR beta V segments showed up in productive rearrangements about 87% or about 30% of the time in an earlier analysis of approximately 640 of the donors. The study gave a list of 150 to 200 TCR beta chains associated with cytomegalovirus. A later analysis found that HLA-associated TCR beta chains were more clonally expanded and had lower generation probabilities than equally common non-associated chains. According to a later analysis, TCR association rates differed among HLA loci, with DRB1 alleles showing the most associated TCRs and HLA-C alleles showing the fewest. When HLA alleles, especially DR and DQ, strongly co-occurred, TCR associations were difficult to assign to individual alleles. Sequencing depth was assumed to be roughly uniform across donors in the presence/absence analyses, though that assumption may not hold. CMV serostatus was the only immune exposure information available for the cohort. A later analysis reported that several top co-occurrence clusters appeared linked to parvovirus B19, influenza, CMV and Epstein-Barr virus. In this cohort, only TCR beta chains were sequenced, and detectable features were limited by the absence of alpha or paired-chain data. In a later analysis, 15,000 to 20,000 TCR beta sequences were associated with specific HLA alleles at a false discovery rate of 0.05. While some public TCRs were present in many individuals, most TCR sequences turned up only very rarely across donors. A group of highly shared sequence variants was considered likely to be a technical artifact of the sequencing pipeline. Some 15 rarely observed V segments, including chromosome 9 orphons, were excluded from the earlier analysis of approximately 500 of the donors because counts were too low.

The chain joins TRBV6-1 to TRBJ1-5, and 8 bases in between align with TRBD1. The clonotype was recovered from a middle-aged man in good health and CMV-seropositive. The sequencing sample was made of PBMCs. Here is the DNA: TGTGCCAGCGCCGTGACAGGGGTTTACAATCAGCCCCAGCATTTT. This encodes CASAVTGVYNQPQHF.